Below, 7 T cell receptor beta chains from the same sample are listed, as sequenced in a study of vaccination and CD4 T cells after COVID-19. Their antigens are not known. Stated treatment: approximately 10-day PBMC culture with coronavirus spike peptide pools or control peptides (ViraFEST assay). The Oncomine TCR Beta short-read assay was applied to DNA of cultured CD4+ T cells. TCRdb used MiXCR to reprocess the PCR reads, holding one entry per CDR3 protein. The sample carries approximately 22,000 distinct CDR3 sequences, approximately 40% recorded once. The sequenced sample was CD4+ T cells from blood, cultured in vitro, obtained before SARS-CoV-2 vaccination. The receptors derive from a human donor who received a COVID-19 vaccine.

This clonotype is large in the sample. This chain uses TRBV29-1 with TRBJ2-2; 8 bases fit TRBD1. The CDR3 runs to 12 residues. The V and J ends lost 4 bases and 5 bases, in that order; junction bases with no gene match: 0. CDR1 is SQVTM, CDR2 ANQGSEA, per germline. CDR3 nucleotide sequence: TGCAGCGTTGGACAGGGGACCGGGGAGCTGTTTTTT. This codes for CSVGQGTGELFF.

This clonotype occurred a few times. The V and J genes are TRBV24-1 and TRBJ1-1; D remains ambiguous. Germline V gene data show CDR1 as KGHDR and CDR2 as SFDVKD. The V end was cut by 2 bases, the J end by 3 bases, with 9 bases between. The CDR3 is made up of 14 amino acids. CDR3 in amino acids: CATSDSGRYTEAFF. The DNA for the CDR3 is TGTGCCACCAGTGATTCGGGCAGATACACTGAAGCTTTCTTT.

The J gene is TRBJ2-1, the V gene TRBV20-1, with TRBD1 as a possible D gene (6 bases). Germline lookup yields CDR1 DFQATT and CDR2 SNEGSKA (reference sequence). This CDR3 is built from 12 residues. Trimming stripped 3 bases from V and 7 bases from J, with 10 bases between. CDR3 sequence reads: CSARAGVNEQFF. The DNA for the CDR3 is TGCAGTGCTAGGGCAGGGGTGAATGAGCAGTTCTTC.

The CDR3, as DNA: TGTGCCAGCAGCGACAGGGGTCGGGACTATGGCTACACCTTC. It yields the protein CASSDRGRDYGYTF. V usage is TRBV6-2 or TRBV6-3 and J usage is TRBJ1-2; TRBD1 matches at 8 bases. Per the germline V gene, CDR1 is MNHEY and CDR2 is SVGEGT. V shed 6 bases, J shed 3 bases, and the junction held 6 bases outside the gene matches. The CDR3 is 14 residues long.

The chain uses TRBV20-1 and TRBJ2-1; TRBD2 matches at 10 bases. CDR3 length: 17 residues. V lost 5 bases to trimming and J lost 0 bases; unmatched junction nucleotides: 10. Per germline, CDR1 DFQATT and CDR2 SNEGSKA (reference sequence). The CDR3 loop reads CSAYPSGGPISYNEQFF. The DNA for the CDR3 is TGCAGTGCTTATCCTAGCGGGGGCCCAATCTCCTACAATGAGCAGTTCTTC.

This clonotype has only a few counts. The V and J genes are TRBV4-1 and TRBJ1-3, with a possible D match to TRBD1 (6 bases). V was pared by 3 bases and J by 3 bases, with 12 bases between. CDR1 and CDR2 from the germline V gene are MGHRA and YSYEKL. The CDR3 covers 15 residues. CDR3 coding DNA: TGCGCCAGCAGCCAGACCCCAGGGGATGGAAACACCATATATTTT. Translated: CASSQTPGDGNTIYF.

This clonotype has only a few counts. V gene TRBV27 combines with J gene TRBJ2-5; D is possibly TRBD2 (6 bases). This CDR3 is built from 14 residues. V lost 3 bases and J lost 2, with 10 bases in between. In germline, CDR1 is MNHEY, CDR2 SMNVEV (reference sequence). CDR3 residues: CASSFAGKQETQYF. Here the CDR3 DNA reads TGTGCCAGCAGTTTTGCGGGGAAACAAGAGACCCAGTACTTC.